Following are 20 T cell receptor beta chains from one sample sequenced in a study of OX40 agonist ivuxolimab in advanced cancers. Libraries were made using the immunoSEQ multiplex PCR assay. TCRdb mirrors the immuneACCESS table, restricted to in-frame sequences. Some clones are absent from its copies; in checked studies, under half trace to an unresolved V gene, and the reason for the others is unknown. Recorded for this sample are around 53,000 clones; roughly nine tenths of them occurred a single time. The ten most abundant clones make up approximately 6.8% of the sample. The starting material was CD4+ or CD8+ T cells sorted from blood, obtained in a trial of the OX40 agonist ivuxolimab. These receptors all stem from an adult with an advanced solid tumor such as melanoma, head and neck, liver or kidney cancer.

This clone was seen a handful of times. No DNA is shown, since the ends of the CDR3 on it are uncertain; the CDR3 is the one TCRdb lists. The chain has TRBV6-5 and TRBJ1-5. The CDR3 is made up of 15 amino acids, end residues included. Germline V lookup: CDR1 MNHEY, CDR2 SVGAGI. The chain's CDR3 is CASSSSRAANQPQHF.

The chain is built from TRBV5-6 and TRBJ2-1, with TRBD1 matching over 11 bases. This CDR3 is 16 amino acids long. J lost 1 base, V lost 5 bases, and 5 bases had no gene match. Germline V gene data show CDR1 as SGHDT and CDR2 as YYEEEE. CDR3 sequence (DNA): TGTGCCAGCAGTGGACAGGGGGCGACGTCCTACAATGAGCAGTTCTTC. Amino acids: CASSGQGATSYNEQFF. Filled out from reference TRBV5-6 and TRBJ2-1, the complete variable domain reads DAGVTQSPTHLIKTRGQQVTLRCSPKSGHDTVSWYQQALGQGPQFIFQYYEEEERQRGNFPDRFSGHQFPNYSSELNVNALLLGDSALYLCASSGQGATSYNEQFFGPGTRLTVL.

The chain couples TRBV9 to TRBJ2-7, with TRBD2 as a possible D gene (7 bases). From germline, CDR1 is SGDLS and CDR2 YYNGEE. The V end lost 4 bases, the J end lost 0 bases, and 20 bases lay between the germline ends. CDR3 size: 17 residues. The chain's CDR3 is CASSPRGGHPSSYEQYF. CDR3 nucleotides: TGTGCCAGCAGCCCCCGCGGGGGACACCCGAGCTCCTACGAGCAGTACTTC.

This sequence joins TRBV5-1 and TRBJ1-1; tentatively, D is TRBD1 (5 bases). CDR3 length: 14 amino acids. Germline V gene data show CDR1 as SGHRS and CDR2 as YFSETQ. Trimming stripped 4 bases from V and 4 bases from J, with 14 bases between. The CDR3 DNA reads TGCGCCAGCAGCACAAGGACCGGGGGCACTGAAGCTTTCTTT. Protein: CASSTRTGGTEAFF. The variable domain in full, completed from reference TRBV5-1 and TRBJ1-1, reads KAGVTQTPRYLIKTRGQQVTLSCSPISGHRSVSWYQQTPGQGLQFLFEYFSETQRNKGNFPGRFSGRQFSNSRSEMNVSTLELGDSALYLCASSTRTGGTEAFFGQGTRLTVV.

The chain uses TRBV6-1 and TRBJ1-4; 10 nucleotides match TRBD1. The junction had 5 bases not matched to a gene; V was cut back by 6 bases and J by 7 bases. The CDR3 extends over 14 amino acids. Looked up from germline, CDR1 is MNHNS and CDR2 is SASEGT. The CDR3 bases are TGTGCCAGCAGCGCCGGGACAGGGGTTGAAAAACTGTTTTTT. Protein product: CASSAGTGVEKLFF.

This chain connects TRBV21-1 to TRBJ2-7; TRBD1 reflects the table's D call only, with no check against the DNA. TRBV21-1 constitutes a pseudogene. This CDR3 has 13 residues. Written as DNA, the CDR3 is TGTGCCATTCTACAGGGGGCTGTAAACGAGCAGTACTTC. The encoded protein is CAILQGAVNEQYF.

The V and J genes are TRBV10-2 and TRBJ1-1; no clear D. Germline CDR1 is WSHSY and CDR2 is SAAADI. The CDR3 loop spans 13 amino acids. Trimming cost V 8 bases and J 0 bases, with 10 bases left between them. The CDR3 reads CASFNYMNTEAFF. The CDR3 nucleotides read TGCGCCAGCTTCAATTACATGAACACTGAAGCTTTCTTT.

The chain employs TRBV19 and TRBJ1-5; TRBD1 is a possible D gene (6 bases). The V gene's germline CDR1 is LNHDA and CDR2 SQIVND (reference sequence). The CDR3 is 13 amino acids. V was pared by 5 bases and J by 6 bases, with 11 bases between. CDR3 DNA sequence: TGTGCCAGTAGTCCAGGGGTGGCTCAGCCCCAGCATTTT. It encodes CASSPGVAQPQHF.

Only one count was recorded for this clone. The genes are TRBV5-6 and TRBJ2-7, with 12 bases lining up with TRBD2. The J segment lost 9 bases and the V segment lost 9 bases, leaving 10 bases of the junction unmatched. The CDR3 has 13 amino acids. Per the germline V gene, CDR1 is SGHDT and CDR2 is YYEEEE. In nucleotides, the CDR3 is TGTGCCACCCAGGCTAGCGGGGGGGCGGGGCAGTACTTC. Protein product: CATQASGGAGQYF.

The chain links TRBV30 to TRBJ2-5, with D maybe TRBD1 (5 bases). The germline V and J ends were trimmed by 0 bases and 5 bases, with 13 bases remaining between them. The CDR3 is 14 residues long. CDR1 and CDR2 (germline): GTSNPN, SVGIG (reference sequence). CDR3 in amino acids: CAWSVQGVSETQYF. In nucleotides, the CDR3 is TGTGCCTGGAGTGTACAAGGGGTATCGGAGACCCAGTACTTC. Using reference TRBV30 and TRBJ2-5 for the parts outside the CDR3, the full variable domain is SQTIHQWPATLVQPVGSPLSLECTVEGTSNPNLYWYRQAAGRGLQLLFYSVGIGQISSEVPQNLSASRPQDRQFILSSKKLLLSDSGFYLCAWSVQGVSETQYFGPGTRLLVL.

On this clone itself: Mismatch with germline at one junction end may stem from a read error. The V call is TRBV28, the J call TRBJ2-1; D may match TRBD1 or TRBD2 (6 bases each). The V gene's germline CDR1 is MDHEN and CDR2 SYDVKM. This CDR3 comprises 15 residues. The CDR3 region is CASSTQGGAGNERFF. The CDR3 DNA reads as TGTGCCAGCAGTACACAGGGCGGGGCCGGGAATGAGCGGTTCTTC.

The CDR3 sequence: CASRGWRGASHYEQYF. CDR3 sequence (DNA): TGTGCCAGCAGGGGGTGGAGGGGGGCATCACACTACGAGCAGTACTTC. The rearrangement links TRBV27 to TRBJ2-7; D is tentatively TRBD1 or TRBD2 (6 bases each). This CDR3 contains 16 residues. Per germline, CDR1 MNHEY and CDR2 SMNVEV (reference sequence). The V and J ends lost 6 bases and 3 bases respectively, with 21 bases between them.

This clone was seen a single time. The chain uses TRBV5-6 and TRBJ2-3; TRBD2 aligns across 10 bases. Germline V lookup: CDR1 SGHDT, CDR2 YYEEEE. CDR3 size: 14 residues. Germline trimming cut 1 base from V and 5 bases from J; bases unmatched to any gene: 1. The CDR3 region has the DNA TGTGCCAGCAGCTTGTCTAGCGGGGGAGATACGCAGTATTTT. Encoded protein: CASSLSSGGDTQYF.

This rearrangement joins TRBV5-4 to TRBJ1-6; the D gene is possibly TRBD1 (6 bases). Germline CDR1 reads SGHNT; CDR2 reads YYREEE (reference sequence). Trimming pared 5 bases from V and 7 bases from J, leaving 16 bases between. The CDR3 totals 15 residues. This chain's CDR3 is CASSRSGAKNSPLHF. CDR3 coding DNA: TGTGCCAGCAGTAGGTCGGGGGCTAAGAATTCACCCCTCCACTTT.

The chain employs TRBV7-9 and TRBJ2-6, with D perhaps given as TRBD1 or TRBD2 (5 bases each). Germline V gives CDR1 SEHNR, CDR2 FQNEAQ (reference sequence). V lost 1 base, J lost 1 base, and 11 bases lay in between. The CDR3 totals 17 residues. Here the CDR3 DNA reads TGTGCCAGCAGCTTAGACAGCTGGGGGTCTGGGGCCAACGTCCTGACTTTC. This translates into CASSLDSWGSGANVLTF.

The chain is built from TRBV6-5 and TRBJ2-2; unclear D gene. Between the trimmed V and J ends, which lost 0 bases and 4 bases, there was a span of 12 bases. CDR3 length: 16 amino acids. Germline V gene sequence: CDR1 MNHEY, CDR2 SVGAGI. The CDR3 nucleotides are TGTGCCAGCAGTTACTCTACAGACATACTCACCGGGGAGCTGTTTTTT. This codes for CASSYSTDILTGELFF.

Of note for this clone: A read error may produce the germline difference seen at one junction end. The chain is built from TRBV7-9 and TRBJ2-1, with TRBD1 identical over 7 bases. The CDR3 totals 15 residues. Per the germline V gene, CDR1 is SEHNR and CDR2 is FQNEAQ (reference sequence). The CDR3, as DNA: TGTGCCAGCAGCTTCCTCAGAGGGGGCTACGATGAGCAGTTCTTC. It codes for CASSFLRGGYDEQFF.

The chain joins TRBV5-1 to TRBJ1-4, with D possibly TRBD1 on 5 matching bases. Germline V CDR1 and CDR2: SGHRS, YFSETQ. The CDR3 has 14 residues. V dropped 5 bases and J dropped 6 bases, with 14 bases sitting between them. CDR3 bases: TGCGCCAGCAGGCTACAGGCGAGGGATGAAAAACTGTTTTTT. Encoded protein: CASRLQARDEKLFF.

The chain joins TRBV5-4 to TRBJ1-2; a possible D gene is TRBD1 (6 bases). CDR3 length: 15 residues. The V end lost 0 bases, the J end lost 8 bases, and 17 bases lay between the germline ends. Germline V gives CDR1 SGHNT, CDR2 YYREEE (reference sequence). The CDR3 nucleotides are TGTGCCAGCAGCTTGGTGTCCTGGGGGGCGTCAGGCTACACCTTC. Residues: CASSLVSWGASGYTF.

CDR3 nucleotides: TGTGCCAGCAGGGAAGGGACGGGGCAGTACTTC. Translation: CASREGTGQYF. The chain recombines TRBV6-5 with TRBJ2-7; D is possibly TRBD1 or TRBD2 (5 bases each). Germline V gives CDR1 MNHEY, CDR2 SVGAGI. This CDR3 is 11 amino acids long. Trimming shortened V by 6 bases and J by 9 bases, and 12 bases separated the two germline ends.